This T cell receptor beta chain stems from a study of CD8+ T cells in alopecia areata. Study-wide findings and caveats: Lesional tissue from the scalp (especially in alopecia totalis/universalis) showed higher clonality than normal scalp.

The treatment here: oral pan-JAK inhibitor, 5-10 mg twice daily. Alopecia areata patients had lesional scalp punch biopsies and peripheral blood taken from them. As regards this clone: What it recognizes is unknown. The junction departs from the called germline gene at one end, perhaps through a read error.

Reverse transcription of extracted RNA yielded cDNA, which provided the sequencing template. Some clones are missing from TCRdb's copy, which holds only in-frame ones; the method was immunoSEQ multiplex PCR. Of around 120,000 clones in the sample, around 56% were seen once. The CDR3 sequence is 13 residues long. Germline-derived CDR1 and CDR2 are KGHSH and LQKENI. V and J are TRBV18 and TRBJ1-1; no clear D. This TCR came from a human donor with alopecia areata. Sequenced material: CD4+ T cells sorted from blood, taken at week 4, from a patient treated with tofacitinib. This CDR3 reads CASSPPSRPGRWF. Written as DNA, the CDR3 is TGTGCCAGCTCACCCCCTTCTAGGCCCGGGCGCTGGTTT.